Following are 2 T cell receptor beta chains from one sample sequenced in a study of shared clonotypes between healthy human individuals (dated by TCRdb to between 2020 and 2021). Receptors were amplified or captured by the immunoSEQ multiplex PCR assay. In its TCRdb copy, this immuneACCESS table keeps in-frame sequences only and misses some clones. Where compared with another copy, unresolved V genes explain less than half of these, and the others have no known cause. The sample table records 2 million to 2.5 million clones; 90% to 96% of these occur just once. Around 0.13% of the sample comes from the top ten. Material: naive CD4+ T cells sorted from blood. The cell subset or site label here, explained by the study, means: CD45RA+ positively selected. All receptors derive from a man younger than 35 in good health.

This clone was seen a single time. A read error may account for a junction end that differs from germline. CDR3 sequence reads: CASSPLPGNTEAFF. CDR3 nucleotides: TGTGCTAGCAGCCCGTTGCCGGGCAACACTGAAGCTTTCTTT. The chain recombines TRBV7-7 with TRBJ1-1; D is unresolved. The length of the CDR3 is 14 residues. Germline CDR1 is SSHAT and CDR2 is FNYEAQ (reference sequence).

The chain employs TRBV6-6 and TRBJ2-3; 11 nucleotides line up with TRBD2. The CDR3 loop spans 14 amino acids. With 11 bases clipped from V and 4 bases from J, the junction kept 8 bases outside the gene matches. Germline CDR1 reads MNHNY; CDR2 reads SVGAGI (reference sequence). For the CDR3, the DNA is TGTGCCGGATTGACTAGCGGGGAATCAGATACGCAGTATTTT. Translation: CAGLTSGESDTQYF.